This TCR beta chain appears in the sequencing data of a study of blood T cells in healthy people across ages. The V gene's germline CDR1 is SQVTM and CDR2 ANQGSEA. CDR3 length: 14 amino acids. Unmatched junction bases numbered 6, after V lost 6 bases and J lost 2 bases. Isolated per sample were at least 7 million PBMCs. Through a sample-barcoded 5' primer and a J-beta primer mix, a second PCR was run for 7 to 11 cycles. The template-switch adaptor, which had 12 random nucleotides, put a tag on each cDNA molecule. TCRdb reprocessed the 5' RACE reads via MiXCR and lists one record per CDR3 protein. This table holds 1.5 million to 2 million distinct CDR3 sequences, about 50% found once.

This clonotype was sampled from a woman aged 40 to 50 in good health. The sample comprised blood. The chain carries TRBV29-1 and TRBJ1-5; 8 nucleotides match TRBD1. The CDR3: CSVADRDGNQPQHF. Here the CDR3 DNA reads TGCAGCGTAGCGGACAGGGACGGCAATCAGCCCCAGCATTTT. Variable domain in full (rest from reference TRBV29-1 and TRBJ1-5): SAVISQKPSRDICQRGTSLTIQCQVDSQVTMMFWYRQQPGQSLTLIATANQGSEATYESGFVIDKFPISRPNLTFSTLTVSNMSPEDSSIYLCSVADRDGNQPQHFGDGTRLSIL.